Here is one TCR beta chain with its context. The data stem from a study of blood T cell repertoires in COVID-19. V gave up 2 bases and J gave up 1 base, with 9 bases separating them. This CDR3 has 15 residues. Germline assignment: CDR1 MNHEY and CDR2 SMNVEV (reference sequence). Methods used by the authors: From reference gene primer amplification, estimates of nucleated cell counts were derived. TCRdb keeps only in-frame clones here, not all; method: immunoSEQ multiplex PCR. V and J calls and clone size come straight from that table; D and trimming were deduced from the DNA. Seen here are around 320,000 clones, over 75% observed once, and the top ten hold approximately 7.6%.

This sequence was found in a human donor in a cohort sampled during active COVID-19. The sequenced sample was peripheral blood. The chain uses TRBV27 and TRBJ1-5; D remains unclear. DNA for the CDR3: TGTGCCAGCAGTTTAGAGGGCCCGAGCAATCAGCCCCAGCATTTT. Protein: CASSLEGPSNQPQHF.